This TCR beta chain is from a study of T-cell memory formation after mild COVID-19 (dated by TCRdb to the early 2020s). Broadly, across the study: Most TCR sequence clusters were specific to one of the two donors. In a couple of donors, T-cell clones that expanded and contracted after mild COVID-19 were tracked by sequencing TCRalpha and TCRbeta repertoires over time. The cohort comprised two young, previously healthy adult volunteers, one female and one male.

Cut back by 1 base and 2 bases, the V and J ends lie 13 bases apart. The CDR3 has 16 amino acids, counting the end cysteine and phenylalanine. Solely the CDR3 DNA is kept, with 48 bases framed from the first base. The germline V gene (reference sequence) sets CDR1 to SEHNR and CDR2 to FQNEAQ. The instrument given in TCRdb is Illumina NovaSeq 6000. TCRalpha and TCRbeta cDNA libraries were constructed by 5'RACE with constant-segment primers, with sample barcodes and unique molecular identifiers being introduced. RNA was extracted from every sample with Trizol reagent. Amplification of the libraries took two PCR steps, and the second step added a second sample barcode plus Illumina TruSeq adapters. Libraries were sequenced on an Illumina NovaSeq with 2 x 150 bp paired-end reads. The authors processed their data as follows. The reads were demultiplexed and collapsed into UMI-guided consensus sequences using migec v1.2.7. Using mixcr v2.1.11, the UMI consensuses were aligned to TRA and TRB V and J templates and assembled into clonotypes. Clonotypes were classified as expanded or contracted when called significant by both edgeR and NoisET, with noise models trained on biological replicates. For edgeR calls, a false discovery rate-adjusted p below 0.01 and a log2 fold-change threshold of 1 were applied. PCA with hierarchical clustering of max-normalized trajectories of the 1000 most abundant clonotypes was used as exploratory dynamics analysis. Each responding clone was given a CD4 or CD8 phenotype based on the CD4+ and CD8+ repertoires, which had been sequenced separately. The public reads were run again by TCRdb, first through fastp at Q25 and then through MiXCR, and only productive beta chains were kept. Rows merge per CDR3 protein into single entries with the most common DNA and genes. These V and J calls originate from TCRdb's pipeline instead of the authors' own analysis. Within this sample are 350,000 to 500,000 distinct CDR3 sequences, with around 20% of them counted one time only. The ten largest clones capture around 8.4% of the sample.

Ficoll-Paque density gradient centrifugation was the method used to isolate PBMCs. Worth noting for this clonotype: No cognate antigen has been identified for it. Base-call qualities are not available, and no considerably larger clone is one nucleotide away.

The paper's findings and limits, for the study overall: From day 15 to 85, contracting clones showed balanced CD4/CD8 phenotypes, whereas a second wave of clones that expanded from day 15 to 37 leaned towards CD4+. The second-wave clones that peaked on day 37 were not confirmed to be SARS-CoV-2 specific. Some responding clones were detected in pre-infection memory, suggesting pre-existing cross-reactive memory T cells joined the SARS-CoV-2 response. The study included only a couple of mild cases, and larger cohorts that include severe cases with pre-infection samples were judged to be necessary. Contracting CD4+ clones were found mainly in CM and EM memory subsets, while CD8+ clones were enriched in EMRA.

The sequence was collected from an adult woman who had mild COVID-19 (a few samples of this study predate the infection). The sample titles of this study are shuffled in the database, so cell type and time point are left out; the donor was told from shared clones. Sequencing was carried out using PBMCs or a T cell subset sorted from them (not recorded which). The chain is encoded by TRBV7-9 joined to TRBJ2-3, with the D gene not confidently named. This receptor carries the CDR3 CASSLGVDESTDTQYF. The nucleotides read TGTGCCAGCAGCTTAGGGGTGGACGAATCCACAGATACGCAGTATTTT.